This T cell receptor (beta chain) was captured by sequencing in a study of breast tumors, draining lymph nodes, adjacent tissues. Study-level results: Compared with lymph nodes, tumors were less diverse; compared with nontumor tissue, more. Tumor T cell lymph node origin was a supported hypothesis, not proven. The data were judged consistent with most tumor T cells coming from lymph node and expanding in tumor.

Trimming took 4 bases from V and 2 from J, leaving 14 bases between them. Germline V CDR1 and CDR2: LGHDT, YNNKEL (reference sequence). This CDR3 has 15 residues. Axillary draining lymph nodes of breast cancer patients supplied the node samples. TCRdb ran MiXCR on the multiplex PCR reads and lists one entry per CDR3 protein. The sample has roughly 130,000 distinct CDR3 sequences, around a third seen once. With regard to this clonotype: The antigen is unknown.

Sequenced: axillary lymph node tissue. The receptor was derived from a female donor with breast cancer. Some clones in this sample may be carry-over from other donors' samples. The chain joins TRBV3-1 to TRBJ2-5, with D perhaps TRBD1 or TRBD2 (5 bases each). CDR3 sequence reads: CASSPTGTLQETQYF. Written as DNA, the CDR3 is TGTGCCAGCAGCCCGACCGGGACCTTACAAGAGACCCAGTACTTC.